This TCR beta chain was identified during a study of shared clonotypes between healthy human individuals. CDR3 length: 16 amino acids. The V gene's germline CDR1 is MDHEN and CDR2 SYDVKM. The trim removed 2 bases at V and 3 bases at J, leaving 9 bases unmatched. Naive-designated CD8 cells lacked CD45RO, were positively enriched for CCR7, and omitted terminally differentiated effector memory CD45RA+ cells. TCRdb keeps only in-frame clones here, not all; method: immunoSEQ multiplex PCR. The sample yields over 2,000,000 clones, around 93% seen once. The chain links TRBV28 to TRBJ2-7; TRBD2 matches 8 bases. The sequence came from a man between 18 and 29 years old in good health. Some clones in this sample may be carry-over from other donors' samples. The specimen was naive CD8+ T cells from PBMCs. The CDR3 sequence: CASSLRTGLVIYEQYF. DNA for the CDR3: TGTGCCAGCAGTTTACGGACGGGACTAGTTATCTACGAGCAGTACTTC.